One and the same sample provided the 7 T cell receptor beta chains below, sequenced in a study of blood T cell repertoires in COVID-19. The repertoire was sequenced with immunoSEQ multiplex PCR; TCRdb's copy has only in-frame clones and lacks some. Of approximately 250,000 clones listed, 80% to 90% were seen once; the top ten hold about 2%. The specimen sequenced was peripheral blood. Receptors were obtained from a man aged 30-40 years who had recovered from COVID-19.

The V and J genes are TRBV6-5 and TRBJ1-2; 7 bases match TRBD1. Germline V gene data show CDR1 as MNHEY and CDR2 as SVGAGI. After removal of 6 bases from V and 5 bases from J, the junction contained 9 bases not matched to a gene. The CDR3 extends over 14 amino acids. In nucleotides, the CDR3 is TGTGCCAGCAGCGTCCCCCCGACAGGGTATGGCTACACCTTC. The encoded protein is CASSVPPTGYGYTF.

The CDR3 spells CASSLTGTGGTEAFF. In DNA form, the CDR3 reads TGTGCCAGCAGTCTCACCGGGACAGGGGGCACTGAAGCTTTCTTT. The rearrangement uses TRBV28 and TRBJ1-1; 11 nucleotides line up with TRBD1. The CDR3 covers 15 residues. V shed 5 bases, J shed 4 bases, and the junction held 6 bases outside the gene matches. Germline CDR1 reads MDHEN; CDR2 reads SYDVKM. The whole variable domain, filled in from reference TRBV28 and TRBJ1-1, reads DVKVTQSSRYLVKRTGEKVFLECVQDMDHENMFWYRQDPGLGLRLIYFSYDVKMKEKGDIPEGYSVSREKKERFSLILESASTNQTSMYLCASSLTGTGGTEAFFGQGTRLTVV.

This clone was seen only once. This chain links TRBV5-1 with TRBJ2-1; D is ambiguous. CDR1 and CDR2 from the germline V gene are SGHRS and YFSETQ. V dropped 8 bases and J dropped 0 bases, with 12 bases sitting between them. This CDR3 region has 14 residues. The DNA of the CDR3 is TGCGCCAGTACCGACTCCAGCTCCTACAATGAGCAGTTCTTC. This encodes CASTDSSSYNEQFF.

This rearrangement joins TRBV6-4 to TRBJ2-1; D remains ambiguous. Trimming took off 8 bases at V and 5 bases at J, with 10 bases between the two ends. There are 12 residues in the CDR3. CDR1 and CDR2 from the germline V gene are MRHNA and SNTAGT. For the CDR3, the DNA is TGTGCCAGCGTACAGCCTAACAATGAGCAGTTCTTC. Residues: CASVQPNNEQFF.

V is TRBV4-2 and J is TRBJ1-2; 9 nucleotides agree with TRBD1. This CDR3 contains 16 residues. Germline assignment: CDR1 LGHNA and CDR2 YNFKEQ. J lost 3 bases, V lost 1 base, and 6 bases had no gene match. CDR3 sequence (DNA): TGTGCCAGCAGCCAAGTAATGACAGGGGGTGACTATGGCTACACCTTC. It encodes CASSQVMTGGDYGYTF.

This rearrangement joins TRBV7-2 to TRBJ2-1; 7 nucleotides align to TRBD2. This CDR3 comprises 14 residues. Germline CDR1 reads SGHTA; CDR2 reads FQGNSA. V trimming: 0 bases; J trimming: 9 bases; junction bases outside the gene matches: 5. This CDR3 reads CASSLAGGFGEQFF. CDR3 nucleotides: TGTGCCAGCAGCTTAGCCGGGGGGTTCGGTGAGCAGTTCTTC.

The V gene is TRBV19, the J gene TRBJ1-4; 8 positions match TRBD1. Germline trimming cut 1 base from V and 7 bases from J; bases unmatched to any gene: 5. The germline V gene encodes CDR1 LNHDA and CDR2 SQIVND (reference sequence). This CDR3 is built from 15 residues. The CDR3 is CASSIVAGGIEKLFF. The CDR3 DNA is TGTGCCAGTAGTATAGTGGCAGGGGGCATTGAAAAACTGTTTTTT.